These T cell receptor beta chains were read from a single sample in a study of blood T cell repertoires in COVID-19. Assay used: immunoSEQ multiplex PCR; TCRdb lists only in-frame clones, some missing. The table records about 180,000 clones, approximately 92% of them present only once. Sequencing input: PBMCs or T cells enriched from blood (not recorded which). The receptors were sampled from a woman in her thirties or forties with acute COVID-19. Each CDR3 is given without its conserved first and last residue.

TRBJ2-3 TRBV11-1 ASSIGTGGNTQY
TRBJ2-5 TRBV6-5 ASRLAGGSGETQY
TRBJ1-2 TRBV30 AWSTGSNYGYT
TRBJ2-7 TRBV5-1 ASSLRLAGERYEQY
TRBJ2-7 TRBV28 ASRRQGWHEQY
TRBJ2-5 TRBV10-3 AIGAGGRETQY
TRBJ1-2 TRBV28 ASRVLGQGSDGYT
TRBJ2-7 TRBV7-6 ASSLKRGTSGGYEQY
TRBJ1-4 TRBV6-1 ASSEGDRYNEKLF
TRBJ2-7 TRBV7-8 ASSPRTGNTDVLGTSGSLYEQY
TRBJ2-3 TRBV6-5 ASSPTGNTQY
TRBJ1-4 TRBV27 ASSPTRRIEKLF
TRBJ1-4 TRBV19 ASSNDSGGYNEKLF
TRBJ2-7 TRBV5-4 ASSTNRGPYEQY
TRBJ1-3 TRBV6-5 ASSYRGASGNTIY
TRBJ1-2 TRBV28 ASSPPDRANYGYT
TRBJ1-2 TRBV15 ATSRDKQNYGYT
TRBJ1-1 TRBV29-1 SVSGVPNTEAF
TRBJ2-7 TRBV2 ASSETGAYEQY
TRBJ2-1 TRBV5-5 ASSFPGLVFEQF